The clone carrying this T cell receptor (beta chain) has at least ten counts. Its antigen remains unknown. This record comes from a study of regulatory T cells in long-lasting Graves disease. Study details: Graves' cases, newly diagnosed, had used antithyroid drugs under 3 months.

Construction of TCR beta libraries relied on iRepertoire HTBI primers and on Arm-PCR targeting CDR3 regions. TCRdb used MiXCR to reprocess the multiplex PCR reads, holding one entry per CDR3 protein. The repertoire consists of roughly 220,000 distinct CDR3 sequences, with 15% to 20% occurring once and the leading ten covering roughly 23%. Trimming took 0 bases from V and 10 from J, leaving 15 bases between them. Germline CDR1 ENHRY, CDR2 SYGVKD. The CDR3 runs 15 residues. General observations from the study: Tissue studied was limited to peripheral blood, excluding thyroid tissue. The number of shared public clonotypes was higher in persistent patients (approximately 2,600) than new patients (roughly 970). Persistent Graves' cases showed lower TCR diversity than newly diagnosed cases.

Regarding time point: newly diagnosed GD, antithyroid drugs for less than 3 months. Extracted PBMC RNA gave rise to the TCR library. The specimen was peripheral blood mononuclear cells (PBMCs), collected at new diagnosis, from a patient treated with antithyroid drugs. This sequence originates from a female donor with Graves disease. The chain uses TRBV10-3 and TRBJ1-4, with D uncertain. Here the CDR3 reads CAISESVRTEGKLFF. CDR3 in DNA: TGTGCCATCAGTGAGTCCGTACGGACTGAGGGAAAACTGTTTTTT.